These 31 T cell receptor beta chains were all obtained from the same sample, sequenced in a study of neurological immune-mediated disorders. TCRdb reprocessed the 5' RACE reads with MiXCR, giving one entry per CDR3 protein. The table shows approximately 30,000 distinct CDR3 sequences, with around 15% occurring only once. Sequenced input: PBMCs. The receptors originated from a man between 65 and 85 years old in good health.

This clonotype was counted many times. The rearrangement joins TRBV15 to TRBJ2-7, with 8 positions matching TRBD1. V gave up 4 bases and J gave up 4 bases; unmatched junction bases: 6. The CDR3 is made up of 14 amino acids. Germline CDR1 LNHNV, CDR2 YYDKDF (reference sequence). The chain's CDR3 is CATSITRGPYEQYF. For the CDR3, the DNA is TGTGCCACCAGCATAACCAGGGGGCCATACGAGCAGTACTTC.

In this sample, this clonotype turned up many times. The rearrangement joins TRBV20-1 to TRBJ2-3, with TRBD1 matching 9 bases. V trimming: 0 bases; J trimming: 2 bases; junction bases outside the gene matches: 6. The CDR3 loop spans 16 amino acids. The germline V gene has CDR1 DFQATT and CDR2 SNEGSKA (reference sequence). CDR3 loop: CSARDPGTGYTDTQYF. In DNA, the CDR3 is TGCAGTGCTAGAGATCCCGGGACAGGGTACACAGATACGCAGTATTTT.

This clonotype was recorded at least ten times. The rearrangement uses TRBV12-3 or TRBV12-4 and TRBJ2-7; 7 positions agree with TRBD1. Losses at the gene ends were 3 bases for V and 4 bases for J; bases not matched to a gene: 3. The CDR3 spans 13 residues. Written as DNA, the CDR3 is TGTGCCAGCAGTTTGATACAGGGGTACGAGCAGTACTTC. This codes for CASSLIQGYEQYF.

This clonotype was detected many times. The chain is built from TRBV5-1 and TRBJ1-4; the match to TRBD1 covers 7 bases. CDR3 length equals 14 residues. V gave up 4 bases and J gave up 4 bases; unmatched junction bases: 4. Germline V gene data show CDR1 as SGHRS and CDR2 as YFSETQ. The CDR3 protein is CASSTRGYNEKLFF. The CDR3 bases are TGCGCCAGCAGCACCAGGGGGTATAATGAAAAACTGTTTTTT.

This clonotype was picked up a small number of times. The chain recombines TRBV12-5 with TRBJ1-4, with 8 positions matching TRBD1. Germline V lookup: CDR1 LGHNT, CDR2 FRNRAP. The CDR3 is 15 residues long. V was clipped by 6 bases and J by 8 bases; unmatched bases: 11. The CDR3 nucleotides read TGTGCTAGTGGCCCAGGACAGGGTGTTGGCGAAAAACTGTTTTTT. Translation gives CASGPGQGVGEKLFF.

The CDR3 loop reads CASSLGQWETQYF. The CDR3 bases are TGTGCCAGCAGCCTTGGACAATGGGAGACCCAGTACTTC. The chain combines TRBV12-3 or TRBV12-4 with TRBJ2-5; a weak D match, TRBD1 (5 bases). The CDR3 contains 13 residues. V lost 6 bases to trimming and J lost 5 bases, with 13 bases between them.

This clonotype was seen at least ten times. J is TRBJ1-2 and V is TRBV19; TRBD1 matches at 7 bases. Per the germline V gene, CDR1 is LNHDA and CDR2 is SQIVND (reference sequence). Trimming removed 6 bases from V and 4 bases from J; junction bases left unmatched: 5. CDR3 length: 13 amino acids. DNA of the CDR3: TGTGCCAGTAGCCAGACAGGGAGCTATGGCTACACCTTC. It yields the protein CASSQTGSYGYTF. Looking up the rest from reference TRBV19 and TRBJ1-2 gives the full variable domain: DGGITQSPKYLFRKEGQNVTLSCEQNLNHDAMYWYRQDPGQGLRLIYYSQIVNDFQKGDIAEGYSVSREKKESFPLTVTSAQKNPTAFYLCASSQTGSYGYTFGSGTRLTVV.

The V gene is TRBV7-6, the J gene TRBJ1-3; no firm D call. The germline CDR1 and CDR2 sequences are SGHVS and FNYEAQ. CDR3 length: 15 residues. Trimming removed 5 bases from V and 0 bases from J, with 11 bases in between. CDR3 coding DNA: TGTGCCAGCAGCCTCGGACCGGACTCTGGAAACACCATATATTTT. This codes for CASSLGPDSGNTIYF. Filled out from reference TRBV7-6 and TRBJ1-3, the complete variable domain reads GAGVSQSPRYKVTKRGQDVALRCDPISGHVSLYWYRQALGQGPEFLTYFNYEAQQDKSGLPNDRFSAERPEGSISTLTIQRTEQRDSAMYRCASSLGPDSGNTIYFGEGSWLTVV.

This clonotype was recorded at least ten times. This chain connects TRBV5-1 to TRBJ1-2, with D possibly matching TRBD1 (5 bases). CDR1 and CDR2 (germline): SGHRS, YFSETQ. The CDR3 has 16 residues. Trimming pared 0 bases from V and 3 bases from J, leaving 15 bases between. This chain's CDR3 is CASSLAGGPNHYGYTF. Here the CDR3 DNA reads TGCGCCAGCAGCTTGGCCGGGGGTCCGAACCACTATGGCTACACCTTC.

This clonotype appeared many times. The chain recombines TRBV29-1 with TRBJ2-3, with TRBD2 matching over 14 bases. CDR1 is SQVTM, CDR2 ANQGSEA, per germline. CDR3 size: 18 residues. V lost 7 bases, J lost 0 bases, and 12 bases stayed unmatched. The CDR3 nucleotides read TGCAGCGGCCTGGGACTAGCGGGGGTTTGGAGTAGCACAGATACGCAGTATTTT. It encodes CSGLGLAGVWSSTDTQYF.

This clonotype came up many times. The chain combines TRBV5-1 with TRBJ2-1; D gene unclear. This CDR3 region has 13 residues. The V gene lost 1 base and the J gene lost 0 bases, with 2 bases spanning the gap. Germline V gene sequence: CDR1 SGHRS, CDR2 YFSETQ. CDR3 region: CASSLPSYNEQFF. The CDR3, as DNA: TGCGCCAGCAGCTTGCCCTCCTACAATGAGCAGTTCTTC. Variable domain in full (rest from reference TRBV5-1 and TRBJ2-1): KAGVTQTPRYLIKTRGQQVTLSCSPISGHRSVSWYQQTPGQGLQFLFEYFSETQRNKGNFPGRFSGRQFSNSRSEMNVSTLELGDSALYLCASSLPSYNEQFFGPGTRLTVL.

Comment on this clonotype: One end of the junction varies from germline; a read error may be responsible. The rearrangement uses TRBV10-3 and TRBJ2-7; no definite D call. Germline V gene sequence: CDR1 ENHRY, CDR2 SYGVKD. This CDR3 spans 13 amino acids. Written as DNA, the CDR3 is TGTGCCATCACCGGAGACACCATCTACGAGAAGTACTTC. Its translation is CAITGDTIYEKYF.

This clonotype was counted at least ten times. The rearrangement joins TRBV7-8 to TRBJ2-7; the D is unclear. The CDR3 loop spans 14 amino acids. With 3 bases removed from V and 0 bases from J, the gap between germline ends came to 9 bases. Germline values: CDR1 SGHVS, CDR2 FQNEAQ. The CDR3 loop reads CASSFTLSSYEQYF. The CDR3 nucleotides read TGTGCCAGCAGCTTCACTCTGAGCTCCTACGAGCAGTACTTC.

This clonotype was counted ten times or more. The chain carries TRBV20-1 and TRBJ1-2; 7 bases fit TRBD1. Trimming took 2 bases from V and 3 from J; bases not matched to a gene: 6. This CDR3 is 14 amino acids long. Per the germline V gene, CDR1 is DFQATT and CDR2 is SNEGSKA (reference sequence). The CDR3 sequence is CSARKRQGDYGYTF. In nucleotides, the CDR3 is TGCAGTGCTAGAAAGCGGCAGGGGGACTATGGCTACACCTTC.

This clonotype was counted at least ten times. The chain recombines TRBV5-1 with TRBJ1-1; the match to TRBD1 covers 7 bases. V was clipped by 4 bases and J by 5 bases; unmatched bases: 20. The germline CDR1 and CDR2 sequences are SGHRS and YFSETQ. The CDR3 is 18 residues long. In DNA form, the CDR3 reads TGCGCCAGCAGCCCTAAGTACAGGGGACTTACGGGGGGGACTGAAGCTTTCTTT. Its translation: CASSPKYRGLTGGTEAFF.

This clonotype was seen many times. The rearrangement uses TRBV6-2 or TRBV6-3 and TRBJ1-3; D unclear. V shed 5 bases and J shed 0 bases, with 5 bases lying between them. The CDR3 loop spans 13 amino acids. Germline CDR1 MNHEY, CDR2 SVGEGT. CDR3 sequence reads: CASSGSSGNTIYF. Here the CDR3 DNA reads TGTGCCAGCAGTGGGAGCTCTGGAAACACCATATATTTT.

This clonotype was seen repeatedly, ten times or more. The chain uses TRBV5-1 and TRBJ1-2; the D gene is possibly TRBD1 (5 bases). Trimming took 5 bases from V and 6 from J, leaving 14 bases between them. Germline CDR1 and CDR2: SGHRS and YFSETQ. This CDR3 region has 13 residues. The CDR3 nucleotides are TGCGCCAGCAGACCCGGGACGGGAAATGGCTACACCTTC. Translating it yields CASRPGTGNGYTF.

The sample holds many counts of this clonotype. V and J are TRBV20-1 and TRBJ1-1, with D possibly matching TRBD1 (5 bases). The CDR3 has 14 amino acids. Germline assignment: CDR1 DFQATT and CDR2 SNEGSKA (reference sequence). V was shortened by 4 bases and J by 6 bases, with 18 bases between the two germline ends. The CDR3 nucleotides are TGCAGTGCTAAGGTCCGGGACCGTGGGGCTGAAGCTTTCTTT. It yields the protein CSAKVRDRGAEAFF.

This clonotype was observed at least ten times. V and J are TRBV5-1 and TRBJ2-3, with TRBD1 matching over 7 bases. V was clipped by 1 base and J by 3 bases; unmatched bases: 11. The CDR3 has 17 amino acids. The germline V gene has CDR1 SGHRS and CDR2 YFSETQ. The CDR3 here is CASSLMRDSGLTDTQYF. Written as DNA, the CDR3 is TGCGCCAGCAGCTTGATGAGGGACAGTGGTCTAACAGATACGCAGTATTTT.

There are many counts of this clonotype. V gene TRBV18 combines with J gene TRBJ1-1, with D maybe TRBD1 (5 bases). Germline-derived CDR1 and CDR2 are KGHSH and LQKENI. Trimming shortened V by 0 bases and J by 4 bases, and 15 bases separated the two germline ends. This CDR3 spans 16 amino acids. This CDR3 reads CASSPPSSREGTEAFF. The CDR3 DNA sequence: TGTGCCAGCTCACCACCCTCCAGCAGGGAGGGCACTGAAGCTTTCTTT.

This clonotype came up many times. J is TRBJ1-4 and V is TRBV12-3 or TRBV12-4; D remains unclear. V lost 2 bases and J 7 bases, leaving 8 bases between the germline ends. This CDR3 contains 13 residues. The DNA of the CDR3 is TGTGCCAGCAGTTTAAGGCGTACTGAAAAACTGTTTTTT. The encoded protein is CASSLRRTEKLFF.

By its share, this clonotype is medium-sized. The CDR3 loop is CASSQLGTNDIQYF. The CDR3 bases are TGTGCCAGCAGCCAACTCGGGACTAATGACATTCAGTACTTC. The V gene is TRBV3-1, the J gene TRBJ2-4; TRBD2 aligns across 7 bases. This CDR3 comprises 14 residues. CDR1 is LGHDT and CDR2 is YNNKEL in the germline V gene (reference sequence). The trim removed 2 bases at V and 8 bases at J, leaving 6 bases unmatched.

This clonotype was observed at least ten times. The chain has TRBV15 and TRBJ2-6; D is ambiguous. The V end lost 5 bases, the J end lost 2 bases, and 10 bases lay between the germline ends. Germline assignment: CDR1 LNHNV and CDR2 YYDKDF (reference sequence). The CDR3 runs to 15 residues. The CDR3 DNA sequence: TGTGCCACCAGCTACGGGTCCGCTGGGGCCAACGTCCTGACTTTC. This codes for CATSYGSAGANVLTF.

This clonotype has only a few counts. V usage is TRBV20-1 and J usage is TRBJ1-1; TRBD1 might be the D (6 bases). The V end was cut by 6 bases, the J end by 2 bases, with 13 bases between. Germline-derived CDR1 and CDR2 are DFQATT and SNEGSKA (reference sequence). The CDR3 length is 13 residues. CDR3 amino acids: CSASGGGNTEAFF. The CDR3 nucleotides read TGCAGTGCCTCGGGAGGGGGTAACACTGAAGCTTTCTTT.

A remark on this clonotype: No DNA is shown, since the ends of the CDR3 on it are uncertain; the CDR3 is the one TCRdb lists. The chain uses TRBV9 and TRBJ2-2; the table gives TRBD2 as D, unverified against the DNA. The CDR3 comprises 20 residues, both ends counted. Per the germline V gene, CDR1 is SGDLS and CDR2 is YYNGEE. The CDR3 spells CASSFYICSARGLAPGELFF.

This clonotype was picked up many times. V gene TRBV24-1 combines with J gene TRBJ1-2; D uncertain. CDR3 length: 16 amino acids. Germline CDR1 is KGHDR and CDR2 is SFDVKD. Trimming cost V 2 bases and J 5 bases, with 17 bases left between them. The CDR3: CATSDSGAVGPYGYTF. CDR3 nucleotide sequence: TGTGCCACCAGTGATTCAGGTGCGGTCGGGCCTTATGGCTACACCTTC.

This clonotype came up many times. The chain combines TRBV18 with TRBJ2-1; D gene ambiguous. Trimming took 0 bases from V and 4 from J, leaving 16 bases between them. Germline CDR1 KGHSH, CDR2 LQKENI. The length of the CDR3 is 17 residues. CDR3 in DNA: TGTGCCAGCTCACCACCGGACGGAATCAGCTGGTACAATGAGCAGTTCTTC. It codes for CASSPPDGISWYNEQFF.

The chain uses TRBV19 and TRBJ2-6, with D perhaps matching TRBD1 (6 bases). The CDR3 covers 17 residues. V gave up 7 bases and J gave up 0 bases, with 16 bases separating them. Germline CDR1 reads LNHDA; CDR2 reads SQIVND (reference sequence). CDR3: CASTDRFRSSGANVLTF. The CDR3 coding sequence is TGTGCCAGTACAGACAGGTTCCGCTCCTCTGGGGCCAACGTCCTGACTTTC.

This clonotype was seen ten or more times. The J gene is TRBJ1-1, the V gene TRBV28, with no clear D. The CDR3 contains 16 residues. With 5 bases removed from V and 10 bases from J, the gap between germline ends came to 26 bases. CDR1 and CDR2 (germline): MDHEN, SYDVKM. Written as DNA, the CDR3 is TGTGCCAGCAGTGTTCCGCGTCGGGCAGCTAGACTTGTAGCTTTCTTT. Translated, it gives CASSVPRRAARLVAFF.

Many counts were recorded for this clonotype. The V gene is TRBV6-1, the J gene TRBJ1-6; D remains ambiguous. CDR3 length: 18 residues. Germline V CDR1 and CDR2: MNHNS, SASEGT. V was trimmed by 2 bases and J by 0 bases, leaving 14 bases between them. The CDR3 loop reads CASSELGLLNSYNSPLHF. The DNA for the CDR3 is TGTGCCAGCAGTGAATTAGGACTGCTTAACTCCTATAATTCACCCCTCCACTTT.

This chain joins TRBV7-9 and TRBJ2-1, with D maybe TRBD1 (6 bases). The length of the CDR3 is 15 residues. V lost 2 bases and J lost 11, with 19 bases in between. Germline V CDR1 and CDR2: SEHNR, FQNEAQ (reference sequence). The CDR3 DNA reads as TGTGCCAGCAGCTTATTCGCAGGGGCAGTTGGGAAGCAGTTCTTC. Translated: CASSLFAGAVGKQFF. The full variable domain, with the rest looked up from reference TRBV7-9 and TRBJ2-1, is DTGVSQNPRHKITKRGQNVTFRCDPISEHNRLYWYRQTLGQGPEFLTYFQNEAQLEKSRLLSDRFSAERPKGSFSTLEIQRTEQGDSAMYLCASSLFAGAVGKQFFGPGTRLTVL.